This T cell receptor beta chain was profiled in a study of blood T cell repertoires in COVID-19. Study details: The analysed material was cDNA or gDNA that came from T cells, B-cell-depleted T cells, or PBMCs.

Method: immunoSEQ multiplex PCR; TCRdb's copy keeps in-frame clones and lacks some. The profile covers under 300,000 clones, with roughly 81% appearing a single time and roughly 4% taken by the ten largest. The sample holds one count of this clone. This CDR3 region has 14 residues. The germline CDR1 and CDR2 sequences are SGDLS and YYNGEE. V trimming: 3 bases; J trimming: 5 bases; junction bases outside the gene matches: 6. The chain carries TRBV9 and TRBJ1-2; TRBD1 agrees at 8 bases. Material: peripheral blood. The receptor's source is a man between 45 and 60 years old with acute or convalescent COVID-19. CDR3 in amino acids: CASSARTGLYGYTF. CDR3 coding DNA: TGTGCCAGCAGCGCGCGGACAGGGTTGTATGGCTACACCTTC. The entire variable domain, with the rest obtained from reference TRBV9 and TRBJ1-2, is as follows: DSGVTQTPKHLITATGQRVTLRCSPRSGDLSVYWYQQSLDQGLQFLIQYYNGEERAKGNILERFSAQQFPDLHSELNLSSLELGDSALYFCASSARTGLYGYTFGSGTRLTVV.